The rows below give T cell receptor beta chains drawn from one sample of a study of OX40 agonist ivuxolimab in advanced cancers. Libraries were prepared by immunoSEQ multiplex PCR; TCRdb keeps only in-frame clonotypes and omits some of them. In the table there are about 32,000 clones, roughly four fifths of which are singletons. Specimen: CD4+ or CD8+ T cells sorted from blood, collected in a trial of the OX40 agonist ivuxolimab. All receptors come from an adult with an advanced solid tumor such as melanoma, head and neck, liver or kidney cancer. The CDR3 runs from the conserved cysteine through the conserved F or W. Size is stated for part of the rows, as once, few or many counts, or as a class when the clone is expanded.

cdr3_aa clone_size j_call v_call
CASSLNVLGESNEQFF few TRBJ2-1 TRBV11-2
CASSLGGTTDNEQFF - TRBJ2-1 TRBV5-4
CAWGGAYTDTQYF few TRBJ2-3 TRBV30
CASRGQGQNQPQHF - TRBJ1-5 TRBV25-1
CASRGAGLHYEQYF - TRBJ2-7 TRBV6-1
CASSSGGIYEQYF - TRBJ2-7 TRBV6-7
CASSFSAGREAFF - TRBJ1-1 TRBV28
CASSEYPGFHNEQFF - TRBJ2-1 TRBV25-1
CASSLAGVAGKLFF few TRBJ1-4 TRBV7-2
CASSPKAGAGGHEQFF once TRBJ2-1 TRBV7-8
CASSGGRGDSLSYEQYF - TRBJ2-7 TRBV5-1
CAWRANTEAFF once TRBJ1-1 TRBV30
CASSLINGYEQYF - TRBJ2-7 TRBV11-2
CASVQRGPREETQYF - TRBJ2-5 TRBV7-9
CASRLAGAPDTQYF - TRBJ2-3 TRBV28
CASSLAGDNSPLHF - TRBJ1-6 TRBV11-2
CASSWGTAYGYTF medium-sized TRBJ1-2 TRBV28
CASSPGSTGELFF - TRBJ2-2 TRBV4-1
CASSLIAKSSTDTQYF - TRBJ2-3 TRBV5-5
CASSFGTGAYNEQFF once TRBJ2-1 TRBV11-2
CAWNRGEYNSPLHF once TRBJ1-6 TRBV30
CASKYRGYNYGYTF - TRBJ1-2 TRBV5-4
CASSYQQGNGYTF - TRBJ1-2 TRBV6-5
CASSPNRGANEKLFF - TRBJ1-4 TRBV7-8
CASLLIGKTGARGQPQHF once TRBJ1-5 TRBV19
CASTPQGPGTGELFF - TRBJ2-2 TRBV19
CASSMGGPNSGNTIYF - TRBJ1-3 TRBV5-1
CASSTGSSGNTIYF large TRBJ1-3 TRBV5-1
CAWSSSRAGRRRNTF - TRBJ1-2 TRBV30
CASSRGARTEAFF - TRBJ1-1 TRBV10-2
CASSRQQGKGTIQYEQYF - TRBJ2-7 TRBV11-2
CASRRTSGIYEQYF - TRBJ2-7 TRBV6-5
CASSLARKGYTF - TRBJ1-2 TRBV5-6
CASSSLGEVLNQPQHF - TRBJ1-5 TRBV28
CASSRDLGETQYF once TRBJ2-5 TRBV2
CASSLIPANTGELFF medium-sized TRBJ2-2 TRBV5-1
CSVAASGGQHTDTQYF - TRBJ2-3 TRBV29-1
CARGGARTGELFF few TRBJ2-2 TRBV7-9
CASSPQTGTETQYF - TRBJ2-5 TRBV2
CASSLEGGSGNTIYF - TRBJ1-3 TRBV5-1
CASSLTWTGLNEQFF - TRBJ2-1 TRBV6-1
CASSRPGQGSYEQYF - TRBJ2-7 TRBV19
CASSFSSDGGSTRKQFF - TRBJ2-1 TRBV5-1
CASSRNQGTPLHF - TRBJ1-6 TRBV5-6